Shown below are 19 T cell receptor beta chains from a single sample sequenced in a study of CD4 T cells in relation to SARS-CoV-2 and coronaviruses. The method was immunoSEQ multiplex PCR; TCRdb's version includes in-frame clones alone and lacks a portion of them. The table lists about 68,000 clones, over 85% of them singletons, with approximately 0.2% in the top ten. Unexposed donor CD4+ T cells date from about 2010-2019, before the COVID-19 pandemic. The sample consisted of naive CD4+ T cells from PBMCs. Subset given: naive CD4+ T cells isolated by negative enrichment. All receptors derive from a human donor in good health.

This sequence joins TRBV3-1 (or the pseudogene TRBV3-2) and TRBJ2-5; D gene uncertain. The CDR3 has 14 amino acids. With 2 bases removed from V and 2 bases from J, the gap between germline ends came to 9 bases. The germline gives CDR1 LGHDT, CDR2 YNNKEL (reference sequence). The CDR3 nucleotides read TGTGCCAGCAGCCAACTAGGCAGGCAAGAGACCCAGTACTTC. Translating gives CASSQLGRQETQYF.

V and J are TRBV7-2 and TRBJ2-2, with 8 bases fitting TRBD2. V lost 4 bases to trimming and J lost 1 base; unmatched junction nucleotides: 14. CDR1 is SGHTA, CDR2 FQGNSA, per germline. This CDR3 spans 19 amino acids. CDR3: CASSYSSVVAGGNTGELFF. As DNA, the CDR3 is TGTGCCAGCAGCTACAGTTCGGTTGTGGCGGGGGGGAACACCGGGGAGCTGTTTTTT.

The chain carries TRBV6-2 or TRBV6-3 and TRBJ2-1; D could derive from TRBD1 or TRBD2 (5 bases each). Trimming took 4 bases from V and 6 from J, leaving 16 bases between them. The CDR3 is made up of 15 amino acids. Germline values: CDR1 MNHEY, CDR2 SVGEGT. CDR3 sequence: CASSSRERGFNEQFF. The CDR3 DNA reads TGTGCCAGCAGTTCCAGGGAGCGAGGTTTCAATGAGCAGTTCTTC.

V usage is TRBV5-6 and J usage is TRBJ2-7, with D possibly being TRBD1 (5 bases). The CDR3 covers 15 residues. Trimming pared 4 bases from V and 3 bases from J, leaving 17 bases between. Germline V gene sequence: CDR1 SGHDT, CDR2 YYEEEE. CDR3: CASSRWGSRGYEQYF. The CDR3 DNA follows: TGTGCCAGCAGCCGGTGGGGTTCTAGGGGCTACGAGCAGTACTTC.

The gene calls are TRBV29-1 and TRBJ2-1, with 14 bases that match TRBD2. With V trimmed by 3 bases and J by 5 bases, 3 bases remained unmatched. The CDR3 runs to 15 residues. The germline V gene has CDR1 SQVTM and CDR2 ANQGSEA. The CDR3 DNA follows: TGCAGCGTTGACCGGACTAGCGGGGGGAACAATGAGCAGTTCTTC. Encoded protein: CSVDRTSGGNNEQFF.

The V call is TRBV7-9, the J call TRBJ2-1; perhaps TRBD1 as D (6 bases). CDR1 is SEHNR and CDR2 is FQNEAQ in the germline V gene (reference sequence). Trimming pared 1 base from V and 6 bases from J, leaving 16 bases between. The length of the CDR3 is 16 residues. The CDR3, as DNA: TGTGCCAGCAGCTTAGGTTTCAGGGGTGATGGCAATGAGCAGTTCTTC. This codes for CASSLGFRGDGNEQFF.

The chain is built from TRBV12-5 and TRBJ2-5; tentative D call: TRBD2 (6 bases). Trimming took off 5 bases at V and 3 bases at J, with 25 bases between the two ends. Germline lookup yields CDR1 LGHNT and CDR2 FRNRAP. CDR3 length equals 18 residues. The DNA of the CDR3 is TGTGCTAGTGGTCACCCTTTCCTATCCGGGACTCATAAAGAGACCCAGTACTTC. Residues: CASGHPFLSGTHKETQYF.

This chain connects TRBV19 to TRBJ2-7, with D possibly being TRBD1 or TRBD2 (5 bases each). The V end lost 5 bases, the J end lost 2 bases, and 13 bases lay between the germline ends. The CDR3 length is 14 residues. Per germline, CDR1 LNHDA and CDR2 SQIVND (reference sequence). CDR3 sequence reads: CASSRDRLTYEQYF. The CDR3 nucleotides read TGTGCCAGTAGTCGGGACCGATTAACCTACGAGCAGTACTTC.

This sequence joins TRBV5-5 and TRBJ2-7, with a weak D call TRBD2 (6 bases). Trimming removed 4 bases at V and 1 base at J, with 15 bases between. CDR1 and CDR2 (germline): SGHKS, YYEKEE (reference sequence). The CDR3 length is 15 residues. This CDR3 reads CASSLEGRQSYEQYF. Here the CDR3 DNA reads TGTGCCAGCAGCCTCGAAGGGAGGCAGTCCTACGAGCAGTACTTC.

The chain carries TRBV18 and TRBJ1-4; no definite D call. CDR1 is KGHSH and CDR2 is LQKENI in the germline V gene. Trimming removed 2 bases at V and 5 bases at J, with 12 bases between. The CDR3 has 15 residues. The CDR3 DNA is TGTGCCAGCTCACCAAGAGCCGGCTTCAATGAAAAACTGTTTTTT. It specifies CASSPRAGFNEKLFF.

This clone was seen only once. V usage is TRBV7-9 and J usage is TRBJ2-3; D is unresolved. Trimming stripped 1 base from V and 6 bases from J, with 2 bases between. This CDR3 comprises 11 residues. Germline loops: CDR1 SEHNR, CDR2 FQNEAQ (reference sequence). In DNA, the CDR3 is TGTGCCAGCAGCTTAGAGGATACGCAGTATTTT. Translation: CASSLEDTQYF.

The chain joins TRBV5-1 to TRBJ2-1; TRBD1 agrees at 7 bases. V dropped 3 bases and J dropped 10; count of bases not matched to a gene: 7. CDR3 length equals 13 residues. Germline values: CDR1 SGHRS, CDR2 YFSETQ. CDR3 sequence reads: CASSSYRGEEQFF. CDR3 DNA sequence: TGCGCCAGCAGCTCCTACAGGGGAGAGGAGCAGTTCTTC.

V gene TRBV5-4 combines with J gene TRBJ2-2; 7 bases are a match to TRBD2. This CDR3 is built from 15 residues. CDR1 and CDR2 (germline): SGHNT, YYREEE (reference sequence). Trimming at V came to 1 base and at J to 5 bases, leaving 5 bases not matched to a gene. Here the CDR3 reads CASSLSAGATGELFF. CDR3 bases: TGTGCCAGCAGCTTGTCGGCGGGAGCAACCGGGGAGCTGTTTTTT.

This chain links TRBV9 with TRBJ1-3; D uncertain. CDR1 is SGDLS and CDR2 is YYNGEE in the germline V gene. Trimming removed 0 bases at V and 0 bases at J, with 4 bases between. The CDR3 runs 14 residues. The CDR3 coding sequence is TGTGCCAGCAGCGTAGACAGCTCTGGAAACACCATATATTTT. Protein product: CASSVDSSGNTIYF.

The chain uses TRBV5-1 and TRBJ1-5, with D uncertain. Germline V gene data show CDR1 as SGHRS and CDR2 as YFSETQ. The CDR3 has 13 amino acids. Trimming pared 4 bases from V and 5 bases from J, leaving 10 bases between. DNA of the CDR3: TGCGCCAGCAGCCTGGACGGGGATCAGCCCCAGCATTTT. It specifies CASSLDGDQPQHF.

The chain combines TRBV3-1 (or the pseudogene TRBV3-2) with TRBJ2-3, with D possibly matching TRBD1 (6 bases). Deletions cut 1 base from V and 1 base from J, with 15 bases between. Germline V gene lookup returns CDR1 LGHDT and CDR2 YNNKEL (reference sequence). This CDR3 is 17 amino acids long. CDR3 region: CASSQGGLGGGTDTQYF. The CDR3 coding sequence is TGTGCCAGCAGCCAAGGAGGCCTAGGGGGAGGCACAGATACGCAGTATTTT.

The chain combines TRBV5-1 with TRBJ1-1, with TRBD1 identical over 9 bases. From germline, CDR1 is SGHRS and CDR2 YFSETQ. CDR3 size: 17 residues. V lost 3 bases to trimming and J lost 1 base; unmatched junction nucleotides: 10. In DNA form, the CDR3 reads TGCGCCAGCAGCTCTGGTGGGACAGGGTGGCCGAACACTGAAGCTTTCTTT. Amino acids: CASSSGGTGWPNTEAFF.

The chain uses TRBV10-2 and TRBJ2-1, with 9 bases matching TRBD2. The V gene end was trimmed by 5 bases and the J gene end by 6 bases; junction bases not matched to a gene: 11. From germline, CDR1 is WSHSY and CDR2 SAAADI. CDR3 length: 16 residues. Here the CDR3 reads CASSSSWREGRNEQFF. The CDR3 nucleotides read TGCGCCAGCAGTAGTTCGTGGCGGGAGGGCCGCAATGAGCAGTTCTTC.

The rearrangement uses TRBV19 and TRBJ2-3, with a weak D call TRBD2 (6 bases). Trimming took 5 bases from V and 5 from J, leaving 11 bases between them. Germline V gene data show CDR1 as LNHDA and CDR2 as SQIVND (reference sequence). The CDR3 sequence is 13 residues long. The DNA of the CDR3 is TGTGCCAGTAGTGATTTGGGGGGAGATACGCAGTATTTT. Its protein is CASSDLGGDTQYF.